This TCR beta chain was captured in a study of blood T cell repertoires in COVID-19 (dated by TCRdb to 2020 to 2022). Regarding the complete study: Collaborator samples came from the United States, Italy and Spain and covered acute and convalescent phases of COVID-19. The prospective study material was composed of cDNA or gDNA derived from T cells, B-cell-depleted T cells, or PBMCs. Samples came from the ongoing ImmuneRACE study (first 160 participants) plus 1,254 subjects from 6 global collaborators. HLA class I and class II types, where available, came from metadata supplied by the sample provider rather than from assay-based typing. Deeply sampled blood TCRbeta repertoires from subjects exposed to, actively infected with, or recovered from COVID-19 were included in the dataset. The repertoires were released in a freely available public database intended as a resource for research on the immune response to SARS-CoV-2. Sample metadata almost always included a de-identified subject ID, COVID-19 status, age in years and sex. Paper-wide results and their limitations: The amount of clinical and demographic metadata varied by source and participant and was provided uncurated.

In the prospective study, participants were roughly 18 to 95 years old, resided in 20 to 30 geographic areas of the United States, and were enrolled through a virtual design. Cohort assignment in the prospective study relied on participant-reported clinical history from a screening survey and a study questionnaire. Recovered participants in ImmuneRACE Cohort 3 were defined as having two consecutive negative NP/OP PCR tests, clearance from a healthcare professional, or resolution of symptoms. Mobile phlebotomists in the prospective study collected whole blood, serum and a nasopharyngeal or oropharyngeal swab from every participant. Participants in the prospective study had the option to provide additional blood draws and questionnaires over a roughly 2-month period. Before DNA extraction, blood samples from the prospective study were shipped at room temperature or frozen. This clone was detected only once. Its antigen is still unknown. No base-level quality is on record; no much larger clone is a single base apart.

TCRbeta CDR3 regions were amplified from genomic DNA by means of the immunoSEQ Assay, a bias-controlled multiplex PCR. Per the original workflow: The number of nucleated cells in each sample was estimated from the amplification of reference gene primers within the assay. To quantify the absolute abundance of each unique TCRbeta CDR3 rearrangement, sequence reads were collapsed and filtered. For each sample, productive Simpson clonality was calculated by taking the square root of Simpson's diversity index across productive rearrangements. In TCRdb, the immuneACCESS table is reduced to in-frame sequences with V and J assigned. These tables do not hold every clone; where another copy was compared, an unresolved V gene accounts for under half, and the others remain unexplained. The DNA was the basis for D and trimming; V, J and clone size are from that table. The sample data list hundreds of thousands of clones, and approximately 84% of these were observed just once. The ten largest clones represent more than 0.9% of the sample.

The TCR comes from a woman in her thirties who had recovered from COVID-19. The sequencing input was PBMCs or T cells enriched from blood (not recorded which).

The nucleotide sequence is TGTGCCAGCAGTCCCCACTGGACAGGGCCGAATGAAAAACTGTTTTTT. This is translated as CASSPHWTGPNEKLFF. The rearranged chain carries TRBV28 and TRBJ1-4, and 8 junction bases match TRBD1. CDR1 is given as MDHEN and CDR2 as SYDVKM, both from the germline V gene. Compared with germline, V lacks 5 bases and J lacks 5 bases; bases without a gene match: 10. The CDR3 starts with the cysteine, ends with the phenylalanine, and has 16 residues. Of the read, only the CDR3 DNA is kept; its 48 bases are in frame from base 1.